This record concerns one T cell receptor beta chain sequence. One junction end does not reproduce the germline sequence, and a read error may be involved. The source of the sample is a study of CD4 and CD8 cells across lung adenocarcinoma regions. TCRdb re-analysed the PCR reads in MiXCR, keeping a single row per CDR3 protein. The repertoire holds 25,000 or so distinct CDR3 sequences, with around 52% as singletons. This clonotype was obtained from a male donor with lung adenocarcinoma. The CD4 and CD8 labels of this study may be unreliable. The specimen was CD4+ T cells from the center of a lung tumor.

CDR3 in amino acids: CASSYGGNNDSIF. The CDR3 nucleotides are TGTGCCAGCAGCTACGGTGGGAACAATGACTCTATCTTC. This rearrangement joins TRBV6-5 to TRBJ1-2; no definite D call. Germline V CDR1 and CDR2: MNHEY, SVGAGI. This CDR3 contains 13 residues.